This T cell receptor (beta chain) was obtained from a study of T cells in Graves' hyperthyroidism and ophthalmopathy. Details on this clonotype: Antigen unknown.

Germline V gene data show CDR1 as SGHAT and CDR2 as FQDESV (reference sequence). The V segment lost 5 bases and the J segment 4 bases; nucleotides outside the gene matches: 11. The CDR3 contains 16 residues. Using RNA transcripts as the source, TCR beta CDR3 regions were amplified. Using the HTBI primer set, a first-round RT-PCR was run on the TCR CDR3. TCRdb re-called the multiplex PCR reads with MiXCR, one entry per CDR3 protein. Of some 770,000 distinct CDR3 sequences in the sample, 16% were seen once. Points from the study as a whole: Among clonotypes expanded in thyroid above 0.001, most were also found in blood. From stable hyperthyroidism, ophthalmopathy was set apart by a 13 V-J model.

The definition of stable Graves' hyperthyroidism was no ophthalmopathy progression within 18 months. This receptor was identified in a man between 18 and 29 years old with Graves' hyperthyroidism. This chain links TRBV11-1 with TRBJ2-7; TRBD2 matches at 10 bases. The sample comprised blood. In DNA, the CDR3 is TGTGCCAGCAGCCCTGGACAGGGACTAGCGTCTTACGAGCAGTACTTC. Its translation is CASSPGQGLASYEQYF.